This T cell receptor (beta chain) was sequenced in a study of T-cell memory formation after mild COVID-19 (dated by TCRdb to the early 2020s). About the full investigation: Most TCR sequence clusters were specific to one of the two donors. Longitudinal TCRalpha and TCRbeta repertoire sequencing tracked T-cell clones expanding and contracting after mild COVID-19 in a couple of donors. The cohort was made up of two young adult volunteers, one female and one male, who were previously healthy.

There are 14 amino acids in the CDR3, from cysteine to phenylalanine inclusive. Kept here is only the CDR3 DNA, which spans 42 bases and is read in frame from base 1. From the germline V gene, CDR1 is MDHEN and CDR2 is SYDVKM. V sheds 6 bases and J sheds 15 bases, leaving 24 bases between their ends. The data were produced on an Illumina NovaSeq 6000. cDNA libraries for TCRalpha and TCRbeta were prepared by 5'RACE using constant-segment primers, with sample barcodes and unique molecular identifiers added. Trizol reagent was used to extract RNA from every sample. Library amplification was performed in two PCR steps, and a second sample barcode and Illumina TruSeq adapters were introduced in the second step. The libraries were sequenced on an Illumina NovaSeq using 2 x 150 bp paired-end reads. The authors' pipeline ran thus. Reads were demultiplexed and collapsed into UMI-guided consensus sequences with migec v1.2.7. Using mixcr v2.1.11, UMI consensuses were aligned to TRA and TRB V and J templates and then assembled into clonotypes. Clonotypes were classified as expanded or contracted when called significant by both edgeR and NoisET, with noise models trained on biological replicates. For edgeR calls, a false discovery rate-adjusted p below 0.01 and a log2 fold-change threshold of 1 were applied. As an exploratory analysis of dynamics, max-normalized trajectories of the 1000 most abundant clonotypes were examined by PCA with hierarchical clustering. Separately sequenced CD4+ and CD8+ repertoires were used to assign a CD4 or CD8 phenotype to each responding clone. Using fastp trimming at Q25 and MiXCR clonotype assembly, TCRdb reanalyzed the public sequencing data and kept in-frame beta chains. For every CDR3 protein sequence, its rows merge into one entry that carries the most common genes and DNA. These V and J calls originate from TCRdb's pipeline instead of the authors' own analysis. The sample includes 200,000 to 250,000 distinct CDR3 sequences, with 9.5% observed a single time. The leading ten clones occupy around 3.3% of the sample.

PBMCs were isolated by Ficoll-Paque density gradient centrifugation. Broad study findings and their caveats: The study included only a couple of mild cases, and larger cohorts that include severe cases with pre-infection samples were judged to be necessary. Some responding clones were detected in pre-infection memory, suggesting pre-existing cross-reactive memory T cells joined the SARS-CoV-2 response. From day 15 to 85, contracting clones showed balanced CD4/CD8 phenotypes, whereas a second wave of clones that expanded from day 15 to 37 leaned towards CD4+. Contracting CD4+ clones turned up mainly in the CM and EM memory subsets, whereas EMRA was where CD8+ clones were enriched. The second-wave clones that peaked on day 37 were not confirmed to be SARS-CoV-2 specific.

As concerns this clonotype: This clone's antigen is unknown. Base qualities were left out, and no much larger clone turns up one base away.

This sequence uses TRBV28 and TRBJ2-1; TRBD2 is perhaps the D gene, given 5 matching bases. The receptor was derived from a young man who had mild COVID-19 (a few samples of this study predate the infection). The sample titles of this study are shuffled in the database, so cell type and time point are left out; the donor was told from shared clones. Sequencing was done on a sample of PBMCs or a T cell subset sorted from them (not recorded which). The CDR3 here reads CASRTNSGRDDVFF. The bases are TGTGCCAGCAGAACGAACTCAGGACGGGATGATGTGTTCTTC.